A selection of T cell receptor beta chains follows, all from one sample in a study of molecular identifiers for immune sequencing clone quantification. Each CDR3 protein is one row after TCRdb ran MiXCR on the PCR reads. The repertoire has just over 95,000 distinct CDR3 sequences, roughly 26% of them found once; the top ten carry under 1%. The sample consisted of naive CD8+ T cells from blood, with Jurkat cell RNA spiked in. The receptors originated from a human donor in good health. Some libraries in this study had Jurkat cell RNA spiked in. Both conserved end residues are trimmed from each CDR3.

>TRBV4-3|TRBJ2-7
ASSQDMGETGTGSYEQY
>TRBV12-3/TRBV12-4|TRBJ2-5
ASNTLSGETQY
>TRBV27|TRBJ2-7
ASSHTGARHTYEQY
>TRBV28|TRBJ2-7
ASSLAMGLSYEQY
>TRBV6-2/TRBV6-3|TRBJ1-5
ACSPPDQPQH
>TRBV20-1|TRBJ2-1
SARDSVWGSYNEQF
>TRBV7-2|TRBJ2-3
ASSPWAGTSGYTDTQY
>TRBV4-2|TRBJ1-5
ASSQDKGAGQPQH
>TRBV28|TRBJ2-3
ASSFRLAGTDTQY
>TRBV15|TRBJ2-3
ATSRADTQY
>TRBV27|TRBJ2-7
ASSLARGDEQY
>TRBV19|TRBJ2-2
ASSGTEAWGTGELF
>TRBV4-1|TRBJ2-6
ASSHGPSGANVLT
>TRBV7-9|TRBJ2-7
ARSAGCYEQY
>TRBV7-9|TRBJ1-1
ASSLVDPLNTEAF
>TRBV6-2/TRBV6-3|TRBJ2-1
ASRPTGGHYNAQF
>TRBV24-1|TRBJ2-5
ATSTVGETQY
>TRBV4-3|TRBJ2-7
ASSQGVQGPNEQY
>TRBV7-9|TRBJ2-3
ASSLGSQRERY
>TRBV6-5|TRBJ2-7
ASSSGTASYEQY
>TRBV5-4|TRBJ2-7
ASTGMGNEQY
>TRBV4-2|TRBJ2-1
ASSPHPSGGSLSSYNEQF
>TRBV7-9|TRBJ2-2
ASSSGLEGELF
>TRBV7-2|TRBJ2-1
ASSSPTGDRNNEQF
>TRBV11-2|TRBJ2-7
ASSFTPVGQAYEQY
>TRBV20-1|TRBJ2-2
SARRPDKNTGELF
>TRBV5-4|TRBJ2-7
AATRDWGHEQY
>TRBV13|TRBJ1-5
ASSFTGANQPQH
>TRBV20-1|TRBJ2-7
SARDSRGATYEQY
>TRBV19|TRBJ2-1
ASSALAEPTYNEQF
>TRBV6-5|TRBJ1-5
ASRGQGGNQPQH
>TRBV7-9|TRBJ2-5
ASSLGNHQETQY
>TRBV2|TRBJ2-1
ASSGGLAGGSSYNEQF
>TRBV9|TRBJ2-3
ASSVASSGRSADTQY
>TRBV11-2|TRBJ2-7
ASSYDSHYAYEQY
>TRBV28|TRBJ2-7
ASSLYAGKKRTYEQY
>TRBV30|TRBJ1-2
AWSTGYNYGYT
>TRBV2|TRBJ2-1
ASRDRGHNEQF
>TRBV30|TRBJ2-7
AWSAGYSREQY
>TRBV4-3|TRBJ1-1
ASSSPSNTEAF
>TRBV4-3|TRBJ1-1
ASSLDRGDTEAL
>TRBV28|TRBJ2-7
ASNEDATSGGRPYEQY
>TRBV4-1|TRBJ2-7
ASSQDQRRGSYEQH
>TRBV7-7|TRBJ2-7
ASSLGGQGAYEQY
>TRBV6-5|TRBJ2-1
ASSYSGAFEQF
>TRBV5-4|TRBJ1-1
ASSLGQGHTEAF
>TRBV29-1|TRBJ2-1
SGWTDPSSYNEQF
>TRBV7-9|TRBJ1-4
ASSFRAATNEKLF
>TRBV5-4|TRBJ1-1
ASSQGGPEAF
>TRBV27|TRBJ2-1
ASSFASYNEQF
>TRBV4-3|TRBJ2-7
ASSQDTGPYEQY
>TRBV4-3|TRBJ2-3
ASSQTSRGVIRDTQY
>TRBV4-3|TRBJ1-4
ASSQDRDRVGEKLF
>TRBV13|TRBJ1-1
ASNPTETEGMNTEAF
>TRBV9|TRBJ1-3
ASSVVAGRSSGNTIY
>TRBV6-2/TRBV6-3|TRBJ2-7
ASSYGLAGYEQY
>TRBV12-3/TRBV12-4|TRBJ1-6
ASRRDTQSSYNSPLH
>TRBV6-1|TRBJ2-3
ASSDLWGTSTDTQY